This paragraph covers one T cell receptor beta chain sequence. CDR3 size: 14 residues. Trimming removed 6 bases from V and 0 bases from J; junction bases left unmatched: 4. CDR1 MNHEY and CDR2 SVGAGI come from the germline V gene. This specimen belongs to a study of blood T cell repertoires in COVID-19. The wider study: There were acute and convalescent COVID-19 samples, and they came from the United States, Italy and Spain.

Per the original data handling: Reference gene primer amplification gave nucleated cell count estimates. This table comes from immunoSEQ multiplex PCR, and its TCRdb copy is limited to in-frame clones, with some not included. V and J calls and clone size are given by that table; D and trimming were obtained from the DNA. The sample has over 65,000 clones; 75% to 90% are singletons. The source material was peripheral blood. V is TRBV6-5 and J is TRBJ2-5; 7 nucleotides line up with TRBD2. This receptor was taken from a man older than 75 with COVID-19, enrolled during active disease. As DNA, the CDR3 is TGTGCCAGCAGAGGGCGGGGGTACCAAGAGACCCAGTACTTC. Encoded protein: CASRGRGYQETQYF.